This TCR beta chain is from a study of long-term antiretroviral therapy in people with HIV. General study findings and limits: Blood sampling spanned 2004 to 2017, possibly under older ART regimens. With ART, diversity went up but was still lower than in transplant donor controls.

Regarding this clone: The antigen is undetermined.

The V end was cut by 1 base, the J end by 4 bases, with 13 bases between. The CDR3 spans 15 residues. Germline CDR1 and CDR2: MGHRA and YSYEKL. Participants with HIV, all of them, were treated in the United States. Assay version v3.0 of immunoSEQ was used, and it was run at survey level. The assay was immunoSEQ multiplex PCR, and TCRdb's table has in-frame clones only and misses some. The sample has about 28,000 clones, 84% seen once. The receptor was derived from a man between 18 and 35 years old with HIV. The chain has TRBV4-1 and TRBJ1-2, with a possible D match to TRBD1 (6 bases). Sequenced material: unsorted PBMCs, taken 0.4 years after starting antiretroviral therapy. The CDR3 loop reads CASSQGTEHPYGYTF. The CDR3 DNA reads TGCGCCAGCAGCCAAGGGACAGAACACCCCTATGGCTACACCTTC.